These T cell receptor beta chains were read from a single sample in a study of T cell responses to AZD1222 COVID-19 vaccine. TCRdb's table, derived via immunoSEQ multiplex PCR, lists solely in-frame clones and lacks some. Here the sample spans more than 75,000 clones, 88% being singletons. The sequences come from peripheral blood, collected 28 days after the second AZD1222 dose. These receptors all come from an adult who received the AZD1222 COVID-19 vaccine. Each CDR3 is given with its conserved first and last residue. The D gene is left open where the match is weak. Clone size is shown for a subset of rows, as once, few, many or a class of expanded clone.

j_gene: TRBJ1-2
len: 11
abundance: NA
d_gene: NA
v_gene: TRBV11-2
CDR3aa: CASSQIDGYTF
CDR3nt: TGTGCCAGCAGCCAGATCGATGGCTACACCTTC

j_gene: TRBJ1-4
len: 16
abundance: NA
d_gene: NA
v_gene: TRBV4-1
CDR3aa: CASSQLGWEGFEKLFF
CDR3nt: TGCGCCAGCAGCCAGCTCGGGTGGGAGGGTTTTGAGAAACTGTTTTTT

j_gene: TRBJ1-1
len: 14
abundance: NA
d_gene: TRBD1
v_gene: TRBV7-2
CDR3aa: CASSPRDRGREAFF
CDR3nt: TGTGCCAGCAGCCCCCGGGACAGGGGGCGGGAAGCTTTCTTT

j_gene: TRBJ1-5
len: 14
abundance: NA
d_gene: TRBD1
v_gene: TRBV28
CDR3aa: CASSSTGGNQPQHF
CDR3nt: TGTGCCAGCAGTTCGACAGGGGGCAATCAGCCCCAGCATTTT

j_gene: TRBJ1-1
len: 17
abundance: NA
d_gene: TRBD1
v_gene: TRBV15
CDR3aa: CATSRDGKGAMNTEAFF
CDR3nt: TGTGCCACCAGCAGAGATGGGAAGGGGGCAATGAACACTGAAGCTTTCTTT

j_gene: TRBJ1-1
len: 13
abundance: NA
d_gene: NA
v_gene: TRBV5-1
CDR3aa: CASSWDGGTEAFF
CDR3nt: TGCGCCAGCAGCTGGGACGGGGGGACTGAAGCTTTCTTT

j_gene: TRBJ1-4
len: 13
abundance: NA
d_gene: NA
v_gene: TRBV4-1
CDR3aa: CASSRVATEKLFF
CDR3nt: TGCGCCAGCAGCCGCGTGGCTACTGAAAAACTGTTTTTT

j_gene: TRBJ1-2
len: 14
abundance: NA
d_gene: NA
v_gene: TRBV19
CDR3aa: CASSQDRRPYGYTF
CDR3nt: TGTGCCAGTTCCCAAGACAGGAGACCCTATGGCTACACCTTC

j_gene: TRBJ1-5
len: 16
abundance: NA
d_gene: NA
v_gene: TRBV7-8
CDR3aa: CASSLVGGWVDQPQHF
CDR3nt: TGTGCCAGCAGCTTAGTGGGAGGGTGGGTTGATCAGCCCCAGCATTTT

j_gene: TRBJ1-2
len: 17
abundance: NA
d_gene: TRBD1
v_gene: TRBV15
CDR3aa: CATSRGGQGGTLYGYTF
CDR3nt: TGTGCCACCAGCAGAGGCGGACAGGGGGGAACTCTCTATGGCTACACCTTC

j_gene: TRBJ2-1
len: 11
abundance: NA
d_gene: NA
v_gene: TRBV19
CDR3aa: CASSIGREQFF
CDR3nt: TGTGCCAGTAGTATAGGTAGGGAGCAGTTCTTC

j_gene: TRBJ2-1
len: 13
abundance: once
d_gene: NA
v_gene: TRBV12-3/TRBV12-4
CDR3aa: CASSFGYRNEQFF
CDR3nt: TGTGCCAGCAGTTTTGGCTATAGGAATGAGCAGTTCTTC

j_gene: TRBJ1-1
len: 11
abundance: NA
d_gene: NA
v_gene: TRBV20-1
CDR3aa: CSAITNTEAFF
CDR3nt: TGCAGTGCTATCACAAACACTGAAGCTTTCTTT

j_gene: TRBJ1-2
len: 14
abundance: NA
d_gene: NA
v_gene: TRBV9
CDR3aa: CASSVGSGLYGYTF
CDR3nt: TGTGCCAGCAGCGTAGGGTCAGGGCTCTATGGCTACACCTTC

j_gene: TRBJ2-3
len: 15
abundance: NA
d_gene: NA
v_gene: TRBV5-1
CDR3aa: CASSLRAYREDTQYF
CDR3nt: TGCGCCAGCAGCTTGCGTGCATACAGGGAAGATACGCAGTATTTT

j_gene: TRBJ2-4
len: 15
abundance: NA
d_gene: NA
v_gene: TRBV29-1
CDR3aa: CSVRGVGGAGNIQYF
CDR3nt: TGCAGCGTGCGGGGGGTAGGGGGCGCAGGAAACATTCAGTACTTC

j_gene: TRBJ2-1
len: 15
abundance: NA
d_gene: TRBD2
v_gene: TRBV2
CDR3aa: CASSGGGLAYNEQFF
CDR3nt: TGTGCCAGCAGTGGAGGGGGACTAGCCTACAATGAGCAGTTCTTC

j_gene: TRBJ2-1
len: 10
abundance: NA
d_gene: NA
v_gene: TRBV29-1
CDR3aa: CSVQGYEQFF
CDR3nt: TGCAGCGTCCAGGGCTATGAGCAGTTCTTC

j_gene: TRBJ1-3
len: 14
abundance: NA
d_gene: NA
v_gene: TRBV6-5
CDR3aa: CASTGGGPRNTIYF
CDR3nt: TGTGCCAGCACCGGCGGGGGGCCTCGAAACACCATATATTTT

j_gene: TRBJ1-5
len: 18
abundance: NA
d_gene: TRBD1
v_gene: TRBV2
CDR3aa: CASSEATGTAYSNQPQHF
CDR3nt: TGTGCCAGCAGTGAAGCGACCGGGACAGCTTATAGCAATCAGCCCCAGCATTTT

j_gene: TRBJ1-6
len: 16
abundance: NA
d_gene: NA
v_gene: TRBV4-1
CDR3aa: CASSIGISSYNSPLHF
CDR3nt: TGCGCCAGCAGCATCGGGATAAGCTCCTATAATTCACCCCTCCACTTT

j_gene: TRBJ2-7
len: 11
abundance: NA
d_gene: NA
v_gene: TRBV29-1
CDR3aa: CSGGQAYEQYF
CDR3nt: TGCAGTGGGGGGCAGGCCTACGAGCAGTACTTC

j_gene: TRBJ1-2
len: 16
abundance: NA
d_gene: NA
v_gene: TRBV15
CDR3aa: CATSRGLGGLNYGYTF
CDR3nt: TGTGCCACCAGCAGAGGTCTGGGGGGCCTTAACTATGGCTACACCTTC

j_gene: TRBJ2-7
len: 18
abundance: NA
d_gene: NA
v_gene: TRBV6-2/TRBV6-3
CDR3aa: CASSYTRLGLRLSYEQYF
CDR3nt: TGTGCCAGCAGTTACACCCGGTTGGGGTTGCGGCTCTCCTACGAGCAGTACTTC

j_gene: TRBJ1-6
len: 15
abundance: once
d_gene: TRBD1
v_gene: TRBV7-2
CDR3aa: CASDRGFVNNSPLHF
CDR3nt: TGTGCCAGCGACAGGGGTTTTGTGAATAATTCACCCCTCCACTTT

j_gene: TRBJ1-2
len: 13
abundance: NA
d_gene: NA
v_gene: TRBV2
CDR3aa: CASSVGPIEGYTF
CDR3nt: TGTGCCAGCAGTGTAGGCCCGATTGAGGGCTACACCTTC

j_gene: TRBJ1-3
len: 16
abundance: NA
d_gene: NA
v_gene: TRBV6-5
CDR3aa: CASSYRDIAFGNTIYF
CDR3nt: TGTGCCAGCAGTTACCGGGACATAGCTTTTGGAAACACCATATATTTT

j_gene: TRBJ1-2
len: 14
abundance: NA
d_gene: TRBD1
v_gene: TRBV28
CDR3aa: CASRTGDRVRSHTF
CDR3nt: TGTGCCAGCAGGACCGGGGACAGGGTGCGGTCGCACACCTTC

j_gene: TRBJ2-1
len: 13
abundance: NA
d_gene: NA
v_gene: TRBV6-6
CDR3aa: CASAGNDYNEQFF
CDR3nt: TGTGCCAGCGCAGGGAACGATTACAATGAGCAGTTCTTC

j_gene: TRBJ2-2
len: 14
abundance: NA
d_gene: NA
v_gene: TRBV30
CDR3aa: CAWRSSAEGGELFF
CDR3nt: TGTGCCTGGAGGAGTTCGGCTGAGGGCGGGGAGCTGTTTTTT

j_gene: TRBJ1-1
len: 14
abundance: NA
d_gene: NA
v_gene: TRBV28
CDR3aa: CASRTARMNTEAFF
CDR3nt: TGTGCCAGCAGGACAGCGAGGATGAACACTGAAGCTTTCTTT

j_gene: TRBJ1-5
len: 13
abundance: NA
d_gene: NA
v_gene: TRBV12-3/TRBV12-4
CDR3aa: CASSPGSNQPQHF
CDR3nt: TGTGCCAGCAGCCCCGGGAGCAATCAGCCCCAGCATTTT

j_gene: TRBJ2-7
len: 14
abundance: NA
d_gene: NA
v_gene: TRBV5-1
CDR3aa: CASSFRPEDYEQYF
CDR3nt: TGCGCCAGCAGCTTTAGGCCGGAGGACTACGAGCAGTACTTC

j_gene: TRBJ1-5
len: 14
abundance: few
d_gene: NA
v_gene: TRBV3-1/TRBV3-2
CDR3aa: CASSLGFENQPQHF
CDR3nt: TGTGCCAGCAGCCTCGGGTTCGAGAATCAGCCCCAGCATTTT

j_gene: TRBJ1-1
len: 14
abundance: NA
d_gene: TRBD1
v_gene: TRBV13
CDR3aa: CASSSQGGITEAFF
CDR3nt: TGTGCCAGCAGTTCACAGGGGGGGATCACTGAAGCTTTCTTT

j_gene: TRBJ1-5
len: 17
abundance: NA
d_gene: NA
v_gene: TRBV5-1
CDR3aa: CASSLAPMEGSNQPQHF
CDR3nt: TGCGCCAGCAGCTTGGCCCCGATGGAAGGAAGCAATCAGCCCCAGCATTTT

j_gene: TRBJ2-7
len: 15
abundance: NA
d_gene: TRBD2
v_gene: TRBV5-1
CDR3aa: CASSVQGPRLAVQYF
CDR3nt: TGCGCCAGCAGCGTGCAGGGGCCCAGACTAGCGGTGCAGTACTTC

j_gene: TRBJ2-1
len: 19
abundance: NA
d_gene: TRBD2
v_gene: TRBV6-2/TRBV6-3
CDR3aa: CASSGAGARIGIGPNEQFF
CDR3nt: TGTGCCAGCAGTGGAGCGGGAGCCCGAATCGGTATTGGTCCCAATGAGCAGTTCTTC

j_gene: TRBJ1-1
len: 13
abundance: NA
d_gene: NA
v_gene: TRBV11-3
CDR3aa: CASSLDPNTEAFF
CDR3nt: TGTGCCAGCAGCTTAGATCCGAACACTGAAGCTTTCTTT

j_gene: TRBJ1-1
len: 14
abundance: NA
d_gene: NA
v_gene: TRBV6-5
CDR3aa: CASSPGPMNTEAFF
CDR3nt: TGTGCCAGCAGTCCTGGACCGATGAACACTGAAGCTTTCTTT

j_gene: TRBJ1-4
len: 15
abundance: few
d_gene: NA
v_gene: TRBV9
CDR3aa: CASSSQGIPNEKLFF
CDR3nt: TGTGCCAGCAGCTCTCAGGGGATACCTAATGAAAAACTGTTTTTT

j_gene: TRBJ2-4
len: 18
abundance: NA
d_gene: NA
v_gene: TRBV3-1/TRBV3-2
CDR3aa: CASSPSWLSSQLGNIQYF
CDR3nt: TGTGCCAGCAGCCCCTCGTGGTTGTCAAGTCAGCTAGGAAACATTCAGTACTTC

j_gene: TRBJ2-1
len: 14
abundance: NA
d_gene: TRBD2
v_gene: TRBV29-1
CDR3aa: CSVDASGAYNEQFF
CDR3nt: TGCAGCGTTGATGCTAGCGGAGCCTACAATGAGCAGTTCTTC

j_gene: TRBJ2-1
len: 15
abundance: NA
d_gene: TRBD2
v_gene: TRBV6-5
CDR3aa: CASSQGLAANNEQFF
CDR3nt: TGTGCCAGCAGTCAGGGACTAGCGGCGAACAATGAGCAGTTCTTC